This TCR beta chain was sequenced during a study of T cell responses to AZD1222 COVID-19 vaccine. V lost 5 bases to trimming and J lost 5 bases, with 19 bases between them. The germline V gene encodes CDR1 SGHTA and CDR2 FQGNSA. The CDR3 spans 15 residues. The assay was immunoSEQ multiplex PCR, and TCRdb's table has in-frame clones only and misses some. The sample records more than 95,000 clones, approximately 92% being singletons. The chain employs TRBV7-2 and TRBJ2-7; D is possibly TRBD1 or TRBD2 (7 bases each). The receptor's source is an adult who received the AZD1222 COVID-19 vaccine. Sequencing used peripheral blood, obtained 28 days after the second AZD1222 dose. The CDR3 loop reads CASSRGGRGGDEQYF. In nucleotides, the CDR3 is TGTGCCAGCAGCAGGGGGGGCAGGGGGGGGGACGAGCAGTACTTC.